The source of this T cell receptor (beta chain) is a study of blood T cell repertoires in COVID-19. The wider study: PBMCs, B-cell-depleted T cells, or T cells were the source of the cDNA or gDNA that made up the material.

The germline CDR1 and CDR2 sequences are LNHDA and SQIVND (reference sequence). The CDR3 is made up of 13 amino acids. Unmatched junction bases numbered 4, after V lost 7 bases and J lost 3 bases. In the authors' methods: Cell counts per sample came from amplifying reference gene primers. Here immunoSEQ multiplex PCR was the method, and the copy in TCRdb shows in-frame clones only, minus some. For V, J and clone size, that table is used; D and trimming come from the DNA. The data contain 140,000 to 150,000 clones, nearly 85% of them singletons. The material sequenced was peripheral blood. The clonotype was recovered from a human donor in a cohort sampled during active COVID-19. The chain combines TRBV19 with TRBJ1-2; 8 nucleotides align to TRBD1. Here the CDR3 reads CASKPRGHYGYTF. DNA of the CDR3: TGTGCCAGTAAGCCCAGGGGGCACTATGGCTACACCTTC. Supplemented by reference TRBV19 and TRBJ1-2, the full variable domain reads DGGITQSPKYLFRKEGQNVTLSCEQNLNHDAMYWYRQDPGQGLRLIYYSQIVNDFQKGDIAEGYSVSREKKESFPLTVTSAQKNPTAFYLCASKPRGHYGYTFGSGTRLTVV.